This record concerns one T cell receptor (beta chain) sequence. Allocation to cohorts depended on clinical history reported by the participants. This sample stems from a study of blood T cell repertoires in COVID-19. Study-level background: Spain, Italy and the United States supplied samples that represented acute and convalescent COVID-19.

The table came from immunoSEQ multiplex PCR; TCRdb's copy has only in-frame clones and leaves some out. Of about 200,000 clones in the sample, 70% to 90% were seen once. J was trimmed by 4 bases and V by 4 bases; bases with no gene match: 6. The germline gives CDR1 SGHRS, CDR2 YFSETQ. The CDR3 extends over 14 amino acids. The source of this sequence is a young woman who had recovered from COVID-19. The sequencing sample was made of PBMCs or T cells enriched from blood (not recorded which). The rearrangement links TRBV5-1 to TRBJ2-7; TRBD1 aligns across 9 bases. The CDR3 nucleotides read TGCGCCAGCAGCACAGGGGGCTTCGGGTACGAGCAGTACTTC. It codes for CASSTGGFGYEQYF. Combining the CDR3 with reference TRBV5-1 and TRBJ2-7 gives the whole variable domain KAGVTQTPRYLIKTRGQQVTLSCSPISGHRSVSWYQQTPGQGLQFLFEYFSETQRNKGNFPGRFSGRQFSNSRSEMNVSTLELGDSALYLCASSTGGFGYEQYFGPGTRLTVT.